A single sample gave rise to the 20 T cell receptor beta chains below, sequenced in a study of cytomegalovirus exposure and HLA in healthy donors. The study ran its PCR with 60 Vbeta and 13 Jbeta primers. Repertoires were generated with immunoSEQ multiplex PCR, while TCRdb's copy carries only in-frame clones and drops some. The data show 140,000 to 150,000 clones, 73% seen once. Source material: PBMCs. Receptor source: a woman between 18 and 29 years old in good health and CMV-seronegative.

The chain employs TRBV19 and TRBJ1-1, with TRBD1 identical over 8 bases. V lost 3 bases to trimming and J lost 0 bases; unmatched junction nucleotides: 6. This CDR3 region has 16 residues. Looked up from germline, CDR1 is LNHDA and CDR2 is SQIVND (reference sequence). Here the CDR3 DNA reads TGTGCCAGTAGTATGAGGAACAGGGGGGTGAACACTGAAGCTTTCTTT. Translated: CASSMRNRGVNTEAFF.

The chain has TRBV29-1 and TRBJ2-3, with 7 bases that match TRBD2. V lost 4 bases to trimming and J lost 4 bases; unmatched junction nucleotides: 5. The CDR3 is made up of 13 amino acids. In germline, CDR1 is SQVTM, CDR2 ANQGSEA. CDR3 protein: CSVGLAVADTQYF. Written as DNA, the CDR3 is TGCAGCGTTGGACTAGCCGTGGCAGATACGCAGTATTTT.

On this clone: A read error may produce the germline difference seen at one junction end. The rearrangement joins TRBV7-8 to TRBJ2-7; 10 nucleotides match TRBD2. CDR3 size: 14 residues. In germline, CDR1 is SGHVS, CDR2 FQNEAQ. The CDR3 bases are TGTGCCAGCGGCTTAGCGGGGGGCTCCTACGAGCAGTACTTC. Protein: CASGLAGGSYEQYF.

The chain links TRBV7-3 to TRBJ2-7, with D perhaps TRBD2 (7 bases). The CDR3 has 13 residues. The germline CDR1 and CDR2 sequences are SGHTA and FQGTGA. Trimming cost V 5 bases and J 7 bases, with 15 bases left between them. The CDR3, as DNA: TGTGCCAGCAGCCGGGACTACCAGGGGGAGCAGTACTTC. Residues: CASSRDYQGEQYF. Complete variable domain (other parts from reference TRBV7-3 and TRBJ2-7): GAGVSQTPSNKVTEKGKYVELRCDPISGHTALYWYRQSLGQGPEFLIYFQGTGAADDSGLPNDRFFAVRPEGSVSTLKIQRTERGDSAVYLCASSRDYQGEQYFGPGTRLTVT.

CDR3 in amino acids: CASSQQGNGETQYF. DNA for the CDR3: TGTGCCAGCAGCCAACAGGGAAATGGAGAGACCCAGTACTTC. The chain combines TRBV7-7 with TRBJ2-5; TRBD1 might be the D (6 bases). CDR3 size: 14 residues. The germline V gene has CDR1 SSHAT and CDR2 FNYEAQ (reference sequence). Deletions cut 5 bases from V and 4 bases from J, with 14 bases between.

This clone was seen a single time. The rearrangement links TRBV28 to TRBJ1-1, with unresolved D. The CDR3 is made up of 13 amino acids. The V end was cut by 6 bases, the J end by 2 bases, with 10 bases between. Germline-derived CDR1 and CDR2 are MDHEN and SYDVKM. CDR3 protein: CASSSRVNTEAFF. The CDR3 region has the DNA TGTGCCAGCAGCTCGCGGGTTAACACTGAAGCTTTCTTT.

Remarks on this clone: The germline gene is not matched at one end of the junction; a read error may be the cause. The same CDR3 also results from other DNA sequences found in this sample. This chain joins TRBV2 and TRBJ2-2; perhaps TRBD2 as D (5 bases). Germline lookup yields CDR1 SNHLY and CDR2 FYNNEI. This CDR3 has 14 residues. CDR3 DNA sequence: TGTGCCAGCAGTGACTCGGGGTACACCGGGGAGTTGTTTTTT. It specifies CASSDSGYTGELFF.

This clone showed up just a few times. This chain uses TRBV15 with TRBJ2-3, with D possibly being TRBD2 (6 bases). Germline V gene data show CDR1 as LNHNV and CDR2 as YYDKDF (reference sequence). CDR3 length: 18 residues. V lost 2 bases, J lost 0 bases, and 18 bases lay in between. The CDR3, as DNA: TGTGCCACCAGCAGATTTACTTTCTTAGCGGAGAGCACAGATACGCAGTATTTT. It encodes CATSRFTFLAESTDTQYF.

This clone was counted only a few times. This chain uses TRBV7-8 with TRBJ2-5, with 8 positions matching TRBD2. This CDR3 contains 16 residues. Germline V gives CDR1 SGHVS, CDR2 FQNEAQ. V lost 4 bases, J lost 7 bases, and 14 bases stayed unmatched. The CDR3 DNA reads as TGTGCCAGCAGCTCCAGAAATAGAGAGCGGGAGAGGACCCAGTACTTC. This codes for CASSSRNRERERTQYF.

The chain is built from TRBV9 and TRBJ2-1; D is possibly TRBD2 (6 bases). CDR3 length: 16 residues. Trimming shortened V by 4 bases and J by 4 bases, and 18 bases separated the two germline ends. Looked up from germline, CDR1 is SGDLS and CDR2 is YYNGEE. Written as DNA, the CDR3 is TGTGCCAGCAGCCCACCGGGGACTCCCGCTTACAATGAGCAGTTCTTC. Its translation: CASSPPGTPAYNEQFF.

The table lists this clone with a few counts. The chain has TRBV30 and TRBJ2-5; 8 bases map to TRBD2. The J segment lost 5 bases and the V segment lost 2 bases, leaving 7 bases of the junction unmatched. The CDR3 contains 14 residues. CDR1 GTSNPN and CDR2 SVGIG come from the germline V gene (reference sequence). The CDR3: CAWSRAGAVETQYF. CDR3 bases: TGTGCCTGGAGTAGAGCGGGAGCTGTGGAGACCCAGTACTTC.

In this sample, this clone turned up a few times. The chain has TRBV6-1 and TRBJ1-5; D is possibly TRBD1 (6 bases). V shed 6 bases and J shed 2 bases, with 14 bases lying between them. The CDR3 length is 15 residues. Germline V CDR1 and CDR2: MNHNS, SASEGT. CDR3 bases: TGTGCCAGCAGACCACAGGGACCTGGCAATCAGCCCCAGCATTTT. Protein sequence: CASRPQGPGNQPQHF.

The genes are TRBV29-1 and TRBJ1-3; the D is unclear. The V and J ends lost 6 bases and 0 bases respectively, with 6 bases between them. The CDR3 runs 12 residues. From germline, CDR1 is SQVTM and CDR2 ANQGSEA. CDR3 loop: CSVESSGNTIYF. CDR3 DNA: TGCAGCGTAGAGAGCTCTGGAAACACCATATATTTT.

This chain joins TRBV7-9 and TRBJ2-3; 9 bases agree with TRBD1. This CDR3 is 16 amino acids long. CDR1 is SEHNR and CDR2 is FQNEAQ in the germline V gene (reference sequence). V trimming: 5 bases; J trimming: 4 bases; junction bases outside the gene matches: 10. CDR3 loop: CASSTHRGLAPDTQYF. CDR3 DNA sequence: TGTGCCAGCAGCACCCACAGGGGGCTTGCGCCAGATACGCAGTATTTT.

V and J are TRBV6-5 and TRBJ2-7, with D perhaps TRBD2 (5 bases). The CDR3 sequence is 15 residues long. Trimming shortened V by 2 bases and J by 5 bases, and 16 bases separated the two germline ends. Per germline, CDR1 MNHEY and CDR2 SVGAGI. The CDR3 loop is CASSYPPGTVDEQYV. In DNA, the CDR3 is TGTGCCAGCAGTTACCCCCCGGGAACGGTTGACGAGCAGTACGTC.

This rearrangement joins TRBV28 to TRBJ2-1; 13 nucleotides agree with TRBD2. CDR1 is MDHEN and CDR2 is SYDVKM in the germline V gene. V shed 6 bases, J shed 5 bases, and the junction held 10 bases outside the gene matches. CDR3 length equals 17 residues. CDR3 sequence (DNA): TGTGCCAGCAGCTCCGGGACTAGCGGGGTTCTGGACAATGAGCAGTTCTTC. Protein: CASSSGTSGVLDNEQFF.

V usage is TRBV19 and J usage is TRBJ1-2; no clear D. Germline-derived CDR1 and CDR2 are LNHDA and SQIVND (reference sequence). V lost 3 bases, J lost 4 bases, and 9 bases lay in between. This CDR3 has 13 amino acids. As DNA, the CDR3 is TGTGCCAGTAGTATGGCGGGGATCTATGGCTACACCTTC. This sequence encodes CASSMAGIYGYTF. Filled out from reference TRBV19 and TRBJ1-2, the complete variable domain reads DGGITQSPKYLFRKEGQNVTLSCEQNLNHDAMYWYRQDPGQGLRLIYYSQIVNDFQKGDIAEGYSVSREKKESFPLTVTSAQKNPTAFYLCASSMAGIYGYTFGSGTRLTVV.

V usage is TRBV7-9 and J usage is TRBJ2-3; 9 nucleotides agree with TRBD2. V lost 5 bases to trimming and J lost 3 bases; unmatched junction nucleotides: 9. The length of the CDR3 is 16 residues. The germline V gene encodes CDR1 SEHNR and CDR2 FQNEAQ (reference sequence). Written as DNA, the CDR3 is TGTGCCAGCAGCCCCGGACTAGCGTGGTCAACAGATACGCAGTATTTT. It codes for CASSPGLAWSTDTQYF. The full variable domain, its missing parts supplied by reference TRBV7-9 and TRBJ2-3, is DTGVSQNPRHKITKRGQNVTFRCDPISEHNRLYWYRQTLGQGPEFLTYFQNEAQLEKSRLLSDRFSAERPKGSFSTLEIQRTEQGDSAMYLCASSPGLAWSTDTQYFGPGTRLTVL.

V usage is TRBV7-2 and J usage is TRBJ1-2; D is perhaps TRBD1 (5 bases). The germline V gene has CDR1 SGHTA and CDR2 FQGNSA. Deletions cut 1 base from V and 4 bases from J, with 10 bases between. This CDR3 has 14 amino acids. CDR3: CASSLEGTSYGYTF. The CDR3 region has the DNA TGTGCCAGCAGCTTAGAAGGGACTTCCTATGGCTACACCTTC.

The sample holds a few counts of this clone. This chain connects TRBV18 to TRBJ1-1, with 9 bases matching TRBD1. The CDR3 loop spans 12 amino acids. Looked up from germline, CDR1 is KGHSH and CDR2 is LQKENI. V shed 5 bases, J shed 11 bases, and the junction held 6 bases outside the gene matches. The chain's CDR3 is CASSDDRGIAFF. The CDR3, as DNA: TGTGCCAGCTCAGACGACAGGGGGATCGCTTTCTTT.